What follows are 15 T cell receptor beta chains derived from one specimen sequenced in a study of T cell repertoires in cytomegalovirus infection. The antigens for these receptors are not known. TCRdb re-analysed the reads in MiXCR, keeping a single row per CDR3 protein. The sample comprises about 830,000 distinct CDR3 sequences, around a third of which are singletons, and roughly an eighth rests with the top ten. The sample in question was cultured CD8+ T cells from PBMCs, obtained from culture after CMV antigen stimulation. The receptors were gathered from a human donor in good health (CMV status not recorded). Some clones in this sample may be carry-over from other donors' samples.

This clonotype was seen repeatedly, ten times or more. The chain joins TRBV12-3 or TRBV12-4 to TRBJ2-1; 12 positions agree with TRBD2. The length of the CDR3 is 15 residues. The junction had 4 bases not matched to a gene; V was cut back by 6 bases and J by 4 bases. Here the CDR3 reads CASSKTSGGYNEQFF. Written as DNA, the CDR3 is TGTGCCAGCAGCAAGACTAGCGGGGGTTACAATGAGCAGTTCTTC.

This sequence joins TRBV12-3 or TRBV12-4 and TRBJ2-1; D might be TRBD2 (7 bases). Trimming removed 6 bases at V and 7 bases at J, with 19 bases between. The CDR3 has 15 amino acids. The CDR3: CASSPEGGGRNEQFF. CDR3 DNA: TGTGCCAGCAGCCCTGAGGGGGGGGGGAGGAATGAGCAGTTCTTC.

The CDR3 sequence is CASETSGTYEQYF. In nucleotides, the CDR3 is TGTGCCAGCGAGACGTCTGGGACCTACGAGCAGTACTTC. The chain employs TRBV2 and TRBJ2-7, with D uncertain. V was pared by 8 bases and J by 2 bases, with 13 bases between. The V gene's germline CDR1 is SNHLY and CDR2 FYNNEI. The CDR3 extends over 13 amino acids.

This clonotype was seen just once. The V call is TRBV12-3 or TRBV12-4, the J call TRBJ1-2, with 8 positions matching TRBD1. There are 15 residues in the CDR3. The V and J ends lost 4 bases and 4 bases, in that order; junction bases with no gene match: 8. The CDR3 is CASSSPTGEGYGYTF. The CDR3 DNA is TGTGCCAGCAGTTCCCCGACAGGGGAGGGCTATGGCTACACCTTC.

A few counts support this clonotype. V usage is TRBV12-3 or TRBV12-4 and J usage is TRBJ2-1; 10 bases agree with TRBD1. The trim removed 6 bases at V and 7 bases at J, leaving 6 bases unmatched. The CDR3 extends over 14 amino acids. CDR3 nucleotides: TGTGCCAGCAGCTCAATGGACAGGGGGAATGAGCAGTTCTTC. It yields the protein CASSSMDRGNEQFF.

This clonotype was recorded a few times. CDR3: CASSLGAGAQYF. The DNA for the CDR3 is TGTGCCAGCAGTCTGGGGGCCGGGGCCCAGTACTTC. J is TRBJ2-5 and V is TRBV6-2 or TRBV6-3; maybe TRBD1 (6 bases). Trimming left V 5 bases short and J 9 bases short, with 13 bases between. The CDR3 consists of 12 residues. Per germline, CDR1 MNHEY and CDR2 SVGEGT.

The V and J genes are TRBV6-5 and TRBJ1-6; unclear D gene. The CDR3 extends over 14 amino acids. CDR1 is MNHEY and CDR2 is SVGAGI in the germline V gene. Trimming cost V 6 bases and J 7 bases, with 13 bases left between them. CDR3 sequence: CASRAGGTNSPLHF. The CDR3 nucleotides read TGTGCCAGCAGGGCAGGAGGTACCAATTCACCCCTCCACTTT.

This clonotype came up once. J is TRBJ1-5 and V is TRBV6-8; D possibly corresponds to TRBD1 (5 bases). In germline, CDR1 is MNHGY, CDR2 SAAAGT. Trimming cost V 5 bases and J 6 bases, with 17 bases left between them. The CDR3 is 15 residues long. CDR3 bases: TGTGCCAGCAGTCGTTTATGGGGGGAAGGTCAGCCCCAGCATTTT. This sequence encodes CASSRLWGEGQPQHF.

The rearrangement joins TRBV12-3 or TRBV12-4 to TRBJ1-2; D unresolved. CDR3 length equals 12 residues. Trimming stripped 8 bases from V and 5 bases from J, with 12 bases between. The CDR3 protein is CASVKAGYGYTF. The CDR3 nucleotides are TGTGCCAGCGTTAAGGCAGGATATGGCTACACCTTC.

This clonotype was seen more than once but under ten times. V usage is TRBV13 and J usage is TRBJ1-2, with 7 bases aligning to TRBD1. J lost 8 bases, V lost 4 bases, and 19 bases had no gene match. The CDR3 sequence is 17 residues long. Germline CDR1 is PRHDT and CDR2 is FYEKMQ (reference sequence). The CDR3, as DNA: TGTGCCAGCAGCTCGGCAAGGGCGACCGACAGGGAAGGCGGCTACACCTTC. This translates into CASSSARATDREGGYTF.

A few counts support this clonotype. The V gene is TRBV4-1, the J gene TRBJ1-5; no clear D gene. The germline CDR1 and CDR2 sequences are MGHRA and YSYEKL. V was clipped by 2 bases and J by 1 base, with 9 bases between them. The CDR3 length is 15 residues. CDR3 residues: CASSQRKGSNQPQHF. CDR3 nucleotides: TGCGCCAGCAGCCAACGGAAGGGAAGCAATCAGCCCCAGCATTTT.

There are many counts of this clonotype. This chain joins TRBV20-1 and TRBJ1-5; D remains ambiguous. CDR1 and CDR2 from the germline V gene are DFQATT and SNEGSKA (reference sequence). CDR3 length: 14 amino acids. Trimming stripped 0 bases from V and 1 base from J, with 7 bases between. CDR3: CSARDATSNQPQHF. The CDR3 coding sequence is TGCAGTGCTAGAGACGCGACGAGCAATCAGCCCCAGCATTTT.

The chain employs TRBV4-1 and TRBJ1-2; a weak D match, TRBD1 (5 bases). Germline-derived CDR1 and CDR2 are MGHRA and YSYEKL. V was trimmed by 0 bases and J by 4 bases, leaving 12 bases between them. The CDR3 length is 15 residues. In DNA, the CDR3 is TGCGCCAGCAGCCAAGACACCGGGACGGGCTATGGCTACACCTTC. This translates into CASSQDTGTGYGYTF.

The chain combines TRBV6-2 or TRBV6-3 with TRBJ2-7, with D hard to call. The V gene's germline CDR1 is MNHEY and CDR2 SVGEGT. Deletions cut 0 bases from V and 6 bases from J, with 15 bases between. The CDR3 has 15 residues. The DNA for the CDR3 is TGTGCCAGCAGTTACTCGAGTTACACAAACACCGAGCAGTACGTC. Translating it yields CASSYSSYTNTEQYV.

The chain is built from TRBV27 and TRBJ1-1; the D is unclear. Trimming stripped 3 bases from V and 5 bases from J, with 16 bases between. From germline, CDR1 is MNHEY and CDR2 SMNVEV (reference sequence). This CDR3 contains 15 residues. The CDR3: CASSLAQTLGTEAFF. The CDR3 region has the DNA TGTGCCAGCAGTTTGGCACAGACTCTGGGGACTGAAGCTTTCTTT.